This T cell receptor beta chain was captured by sequencing in a study of blood T cell repertoires in COVID-19. About the study: Acute and convalescent COVID-19 samples came from the United States, Italy and Spain.

The germline V gene encodes CDR1 SGDLS and CDR2 YYNGEE. The CDR3 consists of 15 residues. The V gene lost 0 bases and the J gene lost 3 bases, with 12 bases spanning the gap. The protocol was immunoSEQ multiplex PCR, while the TCRdb copy is restricted to in-frame clones and leaves out a portion. In the table there are about 230,000 clones, more than 80% of which are singletons. This rearrangement joins TRBV9 to TRBJ1-1; D is undetermined. This receptor was identified in a man aged 25-45 years with COVID-19, enrolled during active disease. The source material was peripheral blood. The CDR3 loop reads CASSVGNVADTEAFF. CDR3 bases: TGTGCCAGCAGCGTAGGAAACGTGGCGGACACTGAAGCTTTCTTT.